A selection of T cell receptor beta chains follows, all from one sample in a study of blood T cell repertoires in COVID-19. Assay used: immunoSEQ multiplex PCR; TCRdb lists only in-frame clones, some missing. Counted here are 200,000 to 250,000 clones, roughly 80% occurring once; the ten biggest clones make up more than 6%. Sequencing used peripheral blood. The receptor source for this set is a woman aged 55-69 years with active or convalescent COVID-19. CDR3s include the opening cysteine and the closing phenylalanine or tryptophan. The D gene is left open where the match is weak. A clone size is listed for some rows: how often the clone was seen (once, few, many), or a class if it is expanded.

>.|TRBJ1-5|.|TRBV10-3
TGTGCCATCAGTGAAAGGGGAAATAGCAATCAGCCCCAGCATTTT
CAISERGNSNQPQHF
>once|TRBJ2-7|TRBD2|TRBV25-1
TGTGCCAGCAGTAGAATAGCGGGATTTGAAGAGCAGTACTTC
CASSRIAGFEEQYF
>once|TRBJ1-3|.|TRBV3-1/TRBV3-2
TGTGCCAGCAGCCGGACAGCAGACTCTGGAAACACCATATATTTT
CASSRTADSGNTIYF
>.|TRBJ2-1|.|TRBV4-1
TGCGCCAGCAGCCACCGGAACTATGGCGATGAGCAGTTCTTC
CASSHRNYGDEQFF
>many|TRBJ1-2|TRBD1|TRBV5-4
TGTGCCAGCAGCTTCGGGACAGGGCTTTTTTCCAGATATGGCTACACCTTC
CASSFGTGLFSRYGYTF
>once|TRBJ2-7|.|TRBV6-1
TGTGCCAGCAGTGAGATGGGGCGTGAGCAGTACTTC
CASSEMGREQYF
>.|TRBJ1-1|TRBD1|TRBV4-1
TGCGCCAGCAGCCAAAACGACAGGGCGGGCACTGAAGCTTTCTTT
CASSQNDRAGTEAFF
>.|TRBJ2-2|.|TRBV7-3
TGTGCCAGCAGCTTAAACGGCAGGGGAAACACCGGGGAGCTGTTTTTT
CASSLNGRGNTGELFF
>.|TRBJ1-2|TRBD1|TRBV18
TGTGCCAGCTCAACATCAGGGGGTTTGGACTATGGCTACACCTTC
CASSTSGGLDYGYTF
>.|TRBJ1-6|TRBD1|TRBV5-6
TGTGCCAGCAGCTCTCGGACAGGGCTGACACCCCTCCACTTT
CASSSRTGLTPLHF
>.|TRBJ1-5|.|TRBV6-1
TGTGCCAGCAGTGAGGCTCAGCCCCAGCATTTT
CASSEAQPQHF
>few|TRBJ2-1|.|TRBV28
TGTGCCAGCACGACGTCGACAGGTCTACGGGATGAGCAGTTCTTC
CASTTSTGLRDEQFF
>.|TRBJ2-2|.|TRBV7-2
TGTGCCAGCAGCCTAGGGCAAACCGGGGAGCTGTTTTTT
CASSLGQTGELFF
>.|TRBJ2-2|.|TRBV5-1
TGCGCCAGCACCCGTGCGGGGACGAACACCGGGGAGCTGTTTTTT
CASTRAGTNTGELFF
>.|TRBJ1-2|TRBD1|TRBV24-1
TGTGCCACCAGTGAATCTCGACAGGGTAGGTCGTCGGGCTACACCTTC
CATSESRQGRSSGYTF
>.|TRBJ2-5|.|TRBV11-3
TGTGCCAGCAGCCCCCGTCCGGGACAAAGCCAAGAGACCCAGTACTTC
CASSPRPGQSQETQYF
>few|TRBJ1-4|.|TRBV27
TGTGCCAGCAGTTTAGGAACAGGGATCGGAAAACTGTTTTTT
CASSLGTGIGKLFF
>many|TRBJ2-1|.|TRBV28
TGTGCCAGCAGTTTCGTGGGAGCGACCTACAATGAGCAGTTCTTC
CASSFVGATYNEQFF
>once|TRBJ2-6|.|TRBV5-1
TGCGCCAGCAGCTTGGGGCATGGCTCTGGGGCCAACGTCCTGACTTTC
CASSLGHGSGANVLTF
>.|TRBJ2-5|.|TRBV3-1/TRBV3-2
TGTGCCAGCAGCCAAGGTCATGGTATCCGGGGATCCGAGACCCAGTACTTC
CASSQGHGIRGSETQYF
>once|TRBJ2-1|TRBD1|TRBV4-1
TGCGCCAGCAGCCAAGGGGGGACAGGGAGGTTGAATGAGCAGTTCTTC
CASSQGGTGRLNEQFF